This entry lists 9 T cell receptor beta chains sequenced from one sample in a study of siplizumab effects on memory and regulatory T cells. TCRdb's table, derived via immunoSEQ multiplex PCR, lists solely in-frame clones and lacks some. The profile shows some 100,000 clones, 92% of them singletons. Sequencing was performed on Tregs sorted from blood. The receptors shown here come from a human donor in good health.

V usage is TRBV10-3 and J usage is TRBJ1-2; 7 positions agree with TRBD1. Germline CDR1 ENHRY, CDR2 SYGVKD. With 9 bases clipped from V and 2 bases from J, the junction kept 3 bases outside the gene matches. The CDR3 length is 12 residues. For the CDR3, the DNA is TGTGCCATAAGGGGACAGAACTATGGCTACACCTTC. Translation: CAIRGQNYGYTF.

The CDR3 is CASSVRGSGDEQFF. The CDR3 region has the DNA TGTGCCAGCAGCGTAAGGGGTAGCGGGGATGAGCAGTTCTTC. The chain couples TRBV9 to TRBJ2-1; the match to TRBD2 covers 8 bases. The germline V gene has CDR1 SGDLS and CDR2 YYNGEE. The CDR3 has 14 amino acids. V was pared by 1 base and J by 8 bases, with 5 bases of the junction left unmatched.

The CDR3 sequence: CSGADDEQYF. The CDR3 region has the DNA TGCAGCGGAGCCGATGACGAGCAGTACTTC. J is TRBJ2-7 and V is TRBV29-1; no clear D gene. Trimming left V 7 bases short and J 5 bases short, with 9 bases between. The CDR3 sequence is 10 residues long. Germline V gives CDR1 SQVTM, CDR2 ANQGSEA.

The chain employs TRBV5-1 and TRBJ2-1, with D maybe TRBD2 (5 bases). The V gene lost 1 base and the J gene lost 6 bases, with 14 bases spanning the gap. CDR1 and CDR2 from the germline V gene are SGHRS and YFSETQ. The CDR3 totals 15 residues. CDR3 loop: CASSLLSGAVNEQFF. The CDR3 bases are TGCGCCAGCAGCTTGTTAAGCGGCGCGGTCAATGAGCAGTTCTTC.

This chain joins TRBV6-6 and TRBJ2-7, with D possibly matching TRBD1 (6 bases). Germline CDR1 MNHNY, CDR2 SVGAGI (reference sequence). The V and J ends lost 4 bases and 7 bases respectively, with 14 bases between them. The CDR3 covers 13 residues. The CDR3 is CASSLGASGEQYF. The CDR3, as DNA: TGTGCCAGCAGTTTGGGGGCATCGGGGGAGCAGTACTTC.

This chain uses TRBV5-1 with TRBJ1-2; 9 bases match TRBD1. The V segment lost 0 bases and the J segment 5 bases; nucleotides outside the gene matches: 5. The CDR3 spans 15 residues. CDR1 is SGHRS, CDR2 YFSETQ, per germline. CDR3: CASSLGGQGYYGYTF. CDR3 in DNA: TGCGCCAGCAGCTTGGGGGGACAGGGTTATTATGGCTACACCTTC.

The chain combines TRBV11-2 with TRBJ1-2, with TRBD1 as a possible D gene (5 bases). Between the trimmed V and J ends, which lost 1 base and 5 bases, there was a span of 14 bases. Looked up from germline, CDR1 is SGHAT and CDR2 is FQNNGV. This CDR3 is 15 amino acids long. This CDR3 reads CASSLGFGRDYGYTF. The CDR3 DNA follows: TGTGCCAGCAGCTTAGGTTTCGGCAGGGATTATGGCTACACCTTC.

The chain couples TRBV10-3 to TRBJ2-3; no definite D call. The CDR3 consists of 14 residues. Deletions cut 6 bases from V and 0 bases from J, with 10 bases between. The germline V gene encodes CDR1 ENHRY and CDR2 SYGVKD. The CDR3 DNA reads as TGTGCCATCAGACCCCCCTTCAGCACAGATACGCAGTATTTT. Its translation is CAIRPPFSTDTQYF.

This clone was counted a single time. V and J are TRBV30 and TRBJ1-6; TRBD1 agrees at 12 bases. Germline values: CDR1 GTSNPN, CDR2 SVGIG (reference sequence). Trimming removed 0 bases from V and 7 bases from J; junction bases left unmatched: 1. This CDR3 region has 15 residues. The CDR3 DNA is TGTGCCTGGAGTGTTGGGACAGGGGGCAATTCACCCCTCCACTTT. Its translation is CAWSVGTGGNSPLHF. Full variable domain (outside the CDR3, taken from reference TRBV30 and TRBJ1-6): SQTIHQWPATLVQPVGSPLSLECTVEGTSNPNLYWYRQAAGRGLQLLFYSVGIGQISSEVPQNLSASRPQDRQFILSSKKLLLSDSGFYLCAWSVGTGGNSPLHFGNGTRLTVT.